This TCR beta chain was identified during a study of cytomegalovirus exposure and HLA in healthy donors. Study summary: The roughly 110 validation repertoires were reported in a later analysis to have been generated on the same platform as the roughly 670 first-cohort repertoires.

Sequenced by immunoSEQ multiplex PCR; TCRdb stores in-frame clones only, minus some. The sample lists 90,000 to 150,000 clones, approximately 90% occurring once. Findings and caveats of the study: The listing of 150 to 200 TCR beta chains classed them as cytomegalovirus-associated. Generally TCR sequences proved uncommon, though certain public TCRs appeared in numerous donors.

With regard to this clone: Its target is unknown.

Trimming removed 2 bases at V and 7 bases at J, with 3 bases between. The germline V gene encodes CDR1 SGHRS and CDR2 YFSETQ. The CDR3 runs 11 residues. The sequencing sample was made of PBMCs. This receptor was obtained from a man between 18 and 35 years old in good health and CMV-seronegative. This chain links TRBV5-1 with TRBJ2-2; D gene unclear. Here the CDR3 reads CASSFGGELFF. CDR3 DNA: TGCGCCAGCAGCTTCGGCGGGGAGCTGTTTTTT.